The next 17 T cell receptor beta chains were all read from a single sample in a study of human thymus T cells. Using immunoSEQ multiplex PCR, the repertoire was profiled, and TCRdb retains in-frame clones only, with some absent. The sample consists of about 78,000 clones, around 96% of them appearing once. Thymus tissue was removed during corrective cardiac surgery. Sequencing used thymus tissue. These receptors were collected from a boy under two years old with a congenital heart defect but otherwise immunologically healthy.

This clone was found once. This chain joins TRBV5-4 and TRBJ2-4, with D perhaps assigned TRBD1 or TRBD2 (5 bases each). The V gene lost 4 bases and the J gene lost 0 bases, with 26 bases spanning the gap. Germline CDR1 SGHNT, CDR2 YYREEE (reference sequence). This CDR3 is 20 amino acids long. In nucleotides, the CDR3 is TGTGCCAGCAGCCGGGGAACAGGTCCCTCTTCGGGTCTAGCCAAAAACATTCAGTACTTC. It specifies CASSRGTGPSSGLAKNIQYF.

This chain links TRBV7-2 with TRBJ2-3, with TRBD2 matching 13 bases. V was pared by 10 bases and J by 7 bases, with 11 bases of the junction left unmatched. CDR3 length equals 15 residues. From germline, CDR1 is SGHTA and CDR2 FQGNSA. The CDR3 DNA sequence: TGTGCCACCACACCGGGGGGACTAGCGGGGTATACGCAGTATTTT. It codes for CATTPGGLAGYTQYF.

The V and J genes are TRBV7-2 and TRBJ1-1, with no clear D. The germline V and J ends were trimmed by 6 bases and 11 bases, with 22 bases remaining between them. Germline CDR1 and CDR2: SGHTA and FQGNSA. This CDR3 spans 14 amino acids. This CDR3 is CASRPSDHLWYAFF. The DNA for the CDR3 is TGTGCCAGCAGACCATCCGACCACCTTTGGTACGCTTTCTTT.

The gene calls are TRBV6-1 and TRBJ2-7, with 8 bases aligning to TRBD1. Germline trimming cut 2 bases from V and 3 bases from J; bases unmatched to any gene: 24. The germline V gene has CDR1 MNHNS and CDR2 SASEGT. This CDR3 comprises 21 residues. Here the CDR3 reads CASSETAPGTGPGAYLYEQYF. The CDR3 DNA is TGTGCCAGCAGTGAAACTGCCCCCGGGACAGGACCGGGGGCCTACCTCTACGAGCAGTACTTC.

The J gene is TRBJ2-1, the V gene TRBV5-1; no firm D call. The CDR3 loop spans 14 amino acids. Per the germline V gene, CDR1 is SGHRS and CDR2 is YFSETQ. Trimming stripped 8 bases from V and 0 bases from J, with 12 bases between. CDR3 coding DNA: TGCGCCAGGGGCAGAGGCATCTCCTACAATGAGCAGTTCTTC. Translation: CARGRGISYNEQFF.

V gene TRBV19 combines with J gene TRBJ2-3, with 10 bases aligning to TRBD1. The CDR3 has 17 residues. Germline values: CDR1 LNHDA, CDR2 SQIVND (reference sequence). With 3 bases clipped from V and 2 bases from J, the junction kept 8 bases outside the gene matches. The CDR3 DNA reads TGTGCCAGTAGTATCTCCCGGGACAGGGGCCTCACAGATACGCAGTATTTT. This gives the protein CASSISRDRGLTDTQYF.

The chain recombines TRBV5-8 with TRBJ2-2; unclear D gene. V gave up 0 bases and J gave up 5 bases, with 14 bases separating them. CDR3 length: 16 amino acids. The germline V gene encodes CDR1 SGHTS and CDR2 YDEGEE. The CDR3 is CASSLVGHSGTGELFF. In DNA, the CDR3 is TGTGCCAGCAGCTTGGTTGGTCATTCCGGGACCGGGGAGCTGTTTTTT.

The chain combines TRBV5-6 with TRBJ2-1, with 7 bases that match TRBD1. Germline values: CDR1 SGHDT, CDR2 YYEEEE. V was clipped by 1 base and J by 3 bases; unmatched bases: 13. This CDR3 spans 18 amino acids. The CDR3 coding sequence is TGTGCCAGCAGCTTGAAGGGGCCAGTCCGGACAGGCTACAATGAGCAGTTCTTC. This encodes CASSLKGPVRTGYNEQFF.

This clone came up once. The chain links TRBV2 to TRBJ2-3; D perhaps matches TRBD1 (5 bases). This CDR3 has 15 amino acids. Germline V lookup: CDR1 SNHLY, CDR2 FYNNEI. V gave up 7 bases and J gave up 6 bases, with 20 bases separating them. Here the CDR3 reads CASTEGASVRDTQYF. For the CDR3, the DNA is TGTGCCAGCACCGAAGGGGCTTCGGTTAGGGATACGCAGTATTTT.

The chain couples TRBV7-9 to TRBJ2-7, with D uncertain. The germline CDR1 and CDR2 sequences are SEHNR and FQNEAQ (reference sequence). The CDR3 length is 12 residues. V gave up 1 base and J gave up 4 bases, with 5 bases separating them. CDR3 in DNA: TGTGCCAGCAGCTTAGTAGATTACGAGCAGTACTTC. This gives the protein CASSLVDYEQYF.

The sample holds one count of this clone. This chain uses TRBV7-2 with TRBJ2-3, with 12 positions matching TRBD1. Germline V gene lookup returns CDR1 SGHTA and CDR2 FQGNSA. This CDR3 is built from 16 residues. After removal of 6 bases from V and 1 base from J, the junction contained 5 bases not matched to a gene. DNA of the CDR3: TGTGCCAGCAGATCGGGACAGGGGGCATGCACAGATACGCAGTATTTT. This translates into CASRSGQGACTDTQYF.

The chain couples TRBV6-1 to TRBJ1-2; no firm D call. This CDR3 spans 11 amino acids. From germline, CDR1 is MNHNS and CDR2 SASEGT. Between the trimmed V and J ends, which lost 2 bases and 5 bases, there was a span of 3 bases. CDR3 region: CASSEHYGYTF. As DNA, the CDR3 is TGTGCCAGCAGTGAACATTATGGCTACACCTTC.

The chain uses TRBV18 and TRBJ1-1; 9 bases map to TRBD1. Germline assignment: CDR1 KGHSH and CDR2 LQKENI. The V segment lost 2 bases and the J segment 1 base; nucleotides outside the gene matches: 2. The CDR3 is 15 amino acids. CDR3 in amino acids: CASSPSGQGNTEAFF. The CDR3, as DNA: TGTGCCAGCTCACCATCGGGACAGGGGAACACTGAAGCTTTCTTT.

CDR3 DNA: TGTGCCAGCAGCCAAGATCTGGGTGGCAGGGGCTCTGGGGCCAACGTCCTGACTTTC. It is translated as CASSQDLGGRGSGANVLTF. The gene calls are TRBV14 and TRBJ2-6; D perhaps matches TRBD1 (6 bases). The CDR3 consists of 19 residues. Germline CDR1 SGHDN, CDR2 FVKESK. V lost 0 bases and J lost 0, with 15 bases in between.

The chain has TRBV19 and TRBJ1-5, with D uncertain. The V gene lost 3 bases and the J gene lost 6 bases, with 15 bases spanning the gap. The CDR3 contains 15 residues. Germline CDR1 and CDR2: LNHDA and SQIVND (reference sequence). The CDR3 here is CASSIGVTFTQPQHF. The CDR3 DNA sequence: TGTGCCAGTAGTATCGGGGTAACGTTTACTCAGCCCCAGCATTTT.

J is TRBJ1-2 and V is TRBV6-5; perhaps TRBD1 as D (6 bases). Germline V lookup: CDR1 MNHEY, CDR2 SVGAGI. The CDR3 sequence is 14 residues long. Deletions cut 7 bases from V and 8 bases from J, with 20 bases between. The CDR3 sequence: CASTAGGPLEGYTF. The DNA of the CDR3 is TGTGCCAGCACGGCGGGGGGGCCCCTCGAGGGCTACACCTTC.

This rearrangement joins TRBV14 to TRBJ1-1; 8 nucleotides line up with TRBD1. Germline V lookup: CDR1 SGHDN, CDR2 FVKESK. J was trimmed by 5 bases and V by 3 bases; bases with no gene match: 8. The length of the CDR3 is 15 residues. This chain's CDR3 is CASSHVGQGWTEAFF. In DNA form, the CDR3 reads TGTGCCAGCAGCCACGTTGGACAGGGTTGGACTGAAGCTTTCTTT.